The 28 T cell receptor beta chains in this list originate from one sample, sequenced in a study of beta chain features in type 1 diabetes. Their target antigens are unknown. As every portion of the isolated RNA was reverse transcribed, the sequencing read expressed TCRB transcripts. The repertoire was sequenced with immunoSEQ multiplex PCR; TCRdb's copy has only in-frame clones and lacks some. The sample carries 300,000 to 400,000 clones, 9.3% recorded once. Regarding the study as a whole: Moderately but significantly shorter TCRB CDR3s were found in Type 1 diabetes patients in all four CD4+ subsets.

Sequencing used central memory CD4+ T cells from blood. These receptors were obtained from a man younger than 45 with type 1 diabetes.

The V call is TRBV9, the J call TRBJ1-2; 9 nucleotides match TRBD1. CDR1 is SGDLS, CDR2 YYNGEE, per germline. CDR3 length equals 14 residues. The V segment lost 3 bases and the J segment 3 bases; nucleotides outside the gene matches: 3. The CDR3 nucleotides read TGTGCCAGCAGCGCGACAGGGGGGGACTATGGCTACACCTTC. Protein product: CASSATGGDYGYTF.

The chain is built from TRBV6-6 and TRBJ2-5, with D possibly being TRBD2 (6 bases). From germline, CDR1 is MNHNY and CDR2 SVGAGI (reference sequence). The CDR3 contains 12 residues. Trimming cost V 4 bases and J 5 bases, with 8 bases left between them. CDR3 protein: CASSSSGETQYF. CDR3 in DNA: TGTGCCAGCAGTTCCAGCGGGGAGACCCAGTACTTC.

This clone showed up just a few times. V and J are TRBV30 and TRBJ2-7, with D maybe TRBD1 (6 bases). Trimming shortened V by 5 bases and J by 7 bases, and 12 bases separated the two germline ends. Germline assignment: CDR1 GTSNPN and CDR2 SVGIG (reference sequence). The CDR3 loop spans 11 amino acids. The CDR3 sequence is CAWDQGREQYF. As DNA, the CDR3 is TGTGCCTGGGATCAGGGGCGTGAGCAGTACTTC.

This chain uses TRBV7-2 with TRBJ2-5; D remains ambiguous. V shed 1 base and J shed 9 bases, with 6 bases lying between them. The CDR3 has 11 amino acids. Germline CDR1 reads SGHTA; CDR2 reads FQGNSA. The CDR3, as DNA: TGTGCCAGCAGCTTAGATTTGGCCCAGTACTTC. This translates into CASSLDLAQYF.

This clone was counted at least ten times. The chain is built from TRBV7-2 and TRBJ2-4; tentative D call: TRBD1 (7 bases). The germline gives CDR1 SGHTA, CDR2 FQGNSA. The V gene lost 3 bases and the J gene lost 10 bases, with 10 bases spanning the gap. The CDR3 is 12 amino acids. The CDR3 nucleotides read TGTGCCAGCAGCTTGACAGGGACTATTCAGTACTTC. Protein: CASSLTGTIQYF.

The gene calls are TRBV16 and TRBJ1-2; 12 nucleotides line up with TRBD1. The V segment lost 2 bases and the J segment 4 bases; nucleotides outside the gene matches: 2. The CDR3 loop spans 15 amino acids. CDR1 is KGHSY and CDR2 is FQNENV in the germline V gene. Written as DNA, the CDR3 is TGTGCCAGCAGCCAAGGGACAGGGGGCTCCTATGGCTACACCTTC. Amino acid sequence: CASSQGTGGSYGYTF. The variable domain in full, completed from reference TRBV16 and TRBJ1-2, reads GEEVAQTPKHLVRGEGQKAKLYCAPIKGHSYVFWYQQVLKNEFKFLISFQNENVFDETGMPKERFSAKCLPNSPCSLEIQATKLEDSAVYFCASSQGTGGSYGYTFGSGTRLTVV.

This chain uses TRBV11-2 with TRBJ2-3, with D unclear. V gave up 1 base and J gave up 2 bases, with 7 bases separating them. The CDR3 extends over 14 amino acids. CDR1 is SGHAT and CDR2 is FQNNGV in the germline V gene. This CDR3 reads CASSLGRFTDTQYF. DNA of the CDR3: TGTGCCAGCAGCTTAGGCAGGTTCACAGATACGCAGTATTTT.

This rearrangement joins TRBV11-2 to TRBJ2-7; TRBD1 matches 8 bases. The CDR3 sequence is 13 residues long. The ends lost 7 bases at V and 5 bases at J; junction bases unmatched: 7. Germline values: CDR1 SGHAT, CDR2 FQNNGV. The chain's CDR3 is CASNPTGEDEQYF. The CDR3 DNA is TGTGCCAGCAACCCGACAGGGGAAGACGAGCAGTACTTC.

This clone came up a few times. The chain joins TRBV29-1 to TRBJ2-3, with TRBD1 matching 9 bases. The length of the CDR3 is 15 residues. The germline CDR1 and CDR2 sequences are SQVTM and ANQGSEA. The V and J ends lost 7 bases and 2 bases, in that order; junction bases with no gene match: 10. The CDR3 nucleotides read TGCAGCGCCTCTAACCGGGACAGGGTCACAGATACGCAGTATTTT. This translates into CSASNRDRVTDTQYF.

The chain employs TRBV5-1 and TRBJ2-5; D possibly uses TRBD1 or TRBD2 (6 bases each). This CDR3 contains 13 residues. V gave up 3 bases and J gave up 4 bases, with 10 bases separating them. From germline, CDR1 is SGHRS and CDR2 YFSETQ. The CDR3 sequence: CASSSGAGETQYF. CDR3 DNA: TGCGCCAGCAGCTCGGGGGCCGGAGAGACCCAGTACTTC.

This chain joins TRBV7-2 and TRBJ2-5; unclear D gene. V was pared by 1 base and J by 5 bases, with 11 bases between. The length of the CDR3 is 14 residues. Germline V gives CDR1 SGHTA, CDR2 FQGNSA. CDR3 in amino acids: CASSLESRQETQYF. The CDR3 nucleotides are TGTGCCAGCAGCTTAGAAAGCCGTCAGGAGACCCAGTACTTC.

V usage is TRBV7-9 and J usage is TRBJ1-1; D remains unclear. Trimming left V 1 base short and J 8 bases short, with 8 bases between. CDR3 length equals 12 residues. Germline V CDR1 and CDR2: SEHNR, FQNEAQ (reference sequence). For the CDR3, the DNA is TGTGCCAGCAGCTTAGTAGGACGGGAAGCTTTCTTT. This codes for CASSLVGREAFF.

V and J are TRBV9 and TRBJ1-1; D uncertain. Trimming stripped 0 bases from V and 0 bases from J, with 9 bases between. Germline V gene data show CDR1 as SGDLS and CDR2 as YYNGEE. CDR3 length equals 15 residues. The CDR3 region has the DNA TGTGCCAGCAGCGTAGAAGGTACAGTGAACACTGAAGCTTTCTTT. Translating it yields CASSVEGTVNTEAFF.

This chain connects TRBV7-9 to TRBJ1-1; D might be TRBD1 (5 bases). Germline V lookup: CDR1 SEHNR, CDR2 FQNEAQ (reference sequence). The CDR3 totals 14 residues. Trimming stripped 5 bases from V and 0 bases from J, with 10 bases between. The CDR3 sequence: CASSLGGLNTEAFF. In nucleotides, the CDR3 is TGTGCCAGCAGCCTGGGGGGGTTGAACACTGAAGCTTTCTTT.

About this clone itself: Other DNA variants within this sample encode the same CDR3. The rearrangement links TRBV7-2 to TRBJ2-5; 8 bases fit TRBD2. The CDR3 consists of 13 residues. J lost 3 bases, V lost 5 bases, and 2 bases had no gene match. The germline V gene has CDR1 SGHTA and CDR2 FQGNSA. The DNA for the CDR3 is TGTGCCAGCAGCCGTAGCGGGGAAGAGACCCAGTACTTC. Encoded protein: CASSRSGEETQYF.

This clone has just a few counts. The V call is TRBV7-9, the J call TRBJ1-2; D gene ambiguous. The CDR3 length is 13 residues. Looked up from germline, CDR1 is SEHNR and CDR2 is FQNEAQ (reference sequence). Trimming took off 5 bases at V and 3 bases at J, with 10 bases between the two ends. In nucleotides, the CDR3 is TGTGCCAGCAGCCCCTCGGCAGACTATGGCTACACCTTC. It codes for CASSPSADYGYTF.

This clone has more than one count but fewer than ten. The V gene is TRBV5-5, the J gene TRBJ2-1; D is unclear. The CDR3 spans 12 residues. V was shortened by 3 bases and J by 8 bases, with 9 bases between the two germline ends. In germline, CDR1 is SGHKS, CDR2 YYEKEE (reference sequence). The CDR3 loop reads CASSSTQDEQFF. The DNA for the CDR3 is TGTGCCAGCAGCTCGACGCAGGATGAGCAGTTCTTC.

The DNA for the CDR3 is TGTGCCAGCAGCCGGACTAGCGGGGGGCCCCGGCTCCAAGAGACCCAGTACTTC. This codes for CASSRTSGGPRLQETQYF. The rearrangement uses TRBV5-4 and TRBJ2-5; 14 bases are shared with TRBD2. V was clipped by 4 bases and J by 1 base; unmatched bases: 9. The CDR3 spans 18 residues. Germline V gene lookup returns CDR1 SGHNT and CDR2 YYREEE (reference sequence).

V gene TRBV4-3 combines with J gene TRBJ2-2; D might be TRBD1 (6 bases). Germline loops: CDR1 LGHNA, CDR2 YSLEER. The CDR3 is 18 residues long. V lost 3 bases and J lost 2, with 19 bases in between. CDR3 amino acids: CASSHSPVVGANTGELFF. CDR3 bases: TGCGCCAGCAGCCACTCCCCCGTGGTGGGGGCCAACACCGGGGAGCTGTTTTTT.

This clone was found a few times. J is TRBJ1-2 and V is TRBV4-1, with a weak D call TRBD1 (5 bases). Germline lookup yields CDR1 MGHRA and CDR2 YSYEKL. Trimming shortened V by 3 bases and J by 4 bases, and 12 bases separated the two germline ends. The CDR3 loop spans 14 amino acids. The CDR3 DNA sequence: TGCGCCAGCAGCCATACCGGGGGTTCCTATGGCTACACCTTC. As protein: CASSHTGGSYGYTF.

This chain links TRBV10-1 with TRBJ2-5; TRBD1 matches 7 bases. The germline CDR1 and CDR2 sequences are WNHNN and SYGVQD (reference sequence). The V and J ends lost 6 bases and 5 bases, in that order; junction bases with no gene match: 12. There are 15 residues in the CDR3. The CDR3, as DNA: TGCGCCAGCAGCGATAAAACAGGGGCCTGGGAGACCCAGTACTTC. Its protein is CASSDKTGAWETQYF.

There are a few counts of this clone. This chain uses TRBV5-4 with TRBJ2-2, with 7 bases aligning to TRBD2. Germline loops: CDR1 SGHNT, CDR2 YYREEE (reference sequence). V lost 4 bases, J lost 6 bases, and 9 bases stayed unmatched. The CDR3 has 15 residues. The CDR3 reads CASSHTSGAAGELFF. For the CDR3, the DNA is TGTGCCAGCAGCCACACCAGCGGGGCCGCCGGGGAGCTGTTTTTT.

This chain uses TRBV28 with TRBJ2-7; 10 bases line up with TRBD1. This CDR3 has 16 amino acids. The junction had 12 bases not matched to a gene; V was cut back by 6 bases and J by 4 bases. Germline V gene sequence: CDR1 MDHEN, CDR2 SYDVKM. CDR3 protein: CASSAQTGGGVYEQYF. CDR3 sequence (DNA): TGTGCCAGCAGCGCCCAGACAGGGGGCGGAGTTTACGAGCAGTACTTC.

J is TRBJ1-5 and V is TRBV19, with D unresolved. V was cut by 7 bases and J by 7 bases, with 17 bases left in between. The CDR3 length is 14 residues. CDR1 is LNHDA and CDR2 is SQIVND in the germline V gene (reference sequence). CDR3 coding DNA: TGTGCCAGTAAGACGGCAGACCGGATCCAGCCCCAGCATTTT. This encodes CASKTADRIQPQHF.

The chain employs TRBV5-1 and TRBJ2-5, with 10 bases matching TRBD2. V lost 7 bases and J lost 2; bases outside the gene matches: 8. CDR3 size: 15 residues. Per the germline V gene, CDR1 is SGHRS and CDR2 is YFSETQ. CDR3 coding DNA: TGCGCCAGCGCCGCTAGCGGGGGACCTCAAGAGACCCAGTACTTC. It is translated as CASAASGGPQETQYF.

The rearrangement uses TRBV29-1 and TRBJ2-5, with 8 bases matching TRBD1. The tail of the sequence fits TRBJ2-7 better, so the J call may be wrong. Germline V gives CDR1 SQVTM, CDR2 ANQGSEA. The CDR3 totals 13 residues. CDR3 coding DNA: TGCAGCGTCCTCGGACAGGGACTCTACGAGCAGTACTTC. It specifies CSVLGQGLYEQYF.

This clone was counted between two and nine times. The CDR3 loop is CASTTRGGMNTEAFF. CDR3 coding DNA: TGTGCCAGCACCACCCGGGGGGGGATGAACACTGAAGCTTTCTTT. V gene TRBV7-2 combines with J gene TRBJ1-1; possibly TRBD1 for D (5 bases). This CDR3 comprises 15 residues. The V gene's germline CDR1 is SGHTA and CDR2 FQGNSA. The ends were cut back, 7 bases at V and 0 bases at J, with 15 bases in the middle.

This clone was seen only a few times. This chain connects TRBV30 to TRBJ2-6, with 8 bases lining up with TRBD1. V lost 0 bases and J lost 0; bases outside the gene matches: 7. This CDR3 region has 18 residues. The germline CDR1 and CDR2 sequences are GTSNPN and SVGIG (reference sequence). As DNA, the CDR3 is TGTGCCTGGAGTGTCCGGGACAGGCACCTCTCTGGGGCCAACGTCCTGACTTTC. It yields the protein CAWSVRDRHLSGANVLTF.